A single sample gave rise to the 5 T cell receptor beta chains below, sequenced in a study of beta chain features in type 1 diabetes. General study points: All four CD4+ subsets from Type 1 diabetes patients carried moderately but significantly shorter TCRB CDR3s.

These receptors' targets are unknown. All of the isolated RNA was reverse transcribed, so expressed TCRB transcripts were sequenced. Here immunoSEQ multiplex PCR was the method, and the copy in TCRdb shows in-frame clones only, minus some. The sample lists some 270,000 clones; under 13% were seen once. The sample comprised naive CD4+ T cells from blood. The receptors shown here come from a man aged 30 to 39 with type 1 diabetes.

The chain links TRBV2 to TRBJ2-7, with D perhaps matching TRBD2 (5 bases). The CDR3 totals 11 residues. Trimming cost V 0 bases and J 12 bases, with 9 bases left between them. The germline V gene encodes CDR1 SNHLY and CDR2 FYNNEI. CDR3 residues: CASSEASLGYF. In DNA, the CDR3 is TGTGCCAGCAGTGAAGCGTCACTAGGGTACTTC.

In this sample, this clone turned up a few times. The V gene is TRBV5-1, the J gene TRBJ1-1, with D perhaps TRBD1 (6 bases). This CDR3 has 15 residues. Germline assignment: CDR1 SGHRS and CDR2 YFSETQ. Trimming stripped 2 bases from V and 4 bases from J, with 15 bases between. CDR3 in DNA: TGCGCCAGCAGCTTACAGGGTGTGGGGAGCACTGAAGCTTTCTTT. Protein: CASSLQGVGSTEAFF.

The genes are TRBV10-3 and TRBJ2-6, with TRBD1 identical over 7 bases. This CDR3 contains 17 residues. V dropped 6 bases and J dropped 1; count of bases not matched to a gene: 9. Per the germline V gene, CDR1 is ENHRY and CDR2 is SYGVKD. The CDR3 region is CAIRSGRGNSGANVLTF. As DNA, the CDR3 is TGTGCCATCAGGTCCGGCAGGGGGAATTCTGGGGCCAACGTCCTGACTTTC.

This chain connects TRBV18 to TRBJ1-1; D is ambiguous. The germline CDR1 and CDR2 sequences are KGHSH and LQKENI. CDR3 length: 13 amino acids. V was shortened by 1 base and J by 8 bases, with 11 bases between the two germline ends. The chain's CDR3 is CASSPLEGAEAFF. Written as DNA, the CDR3 is TGTGCCAGCTCACCACTTGAGGGAGCCGAAGCTTTCTTT.

The CDR3 here is CASSDPGTSYNEQFF. CDR3 nucleotide sequence: TGTGCCAGCAGCGACCCCGGGACATCTTACAATGAGCAGTTCTTC. This chain uses TRBV5-4 with TRBJ2-1; D might be TRBD1 (6 bases). V lost 4 bases, J lost 4 bases, and 15 bases lay in between. The CDR3 has 15 amino acids. CDR1 is SGHNT, CDR2 YYREEE, per germline (reference sequence).